The T cell receptor (beta chain) described here comes from a study of CD8 T cells in Susac syndrome. Looked up from germline, CDR1 is LGHDT and CDR2 is YNNKEL (reference sequence). V was trimmed by 1 base and J by 4 bases, leaving 7 bases between them. The CDR3 contains 14 residues. Random hexamers were used to reverse transcribe an amount of about 0.45 to 1 ug RNA. Using its own MiXCR run on the immunoSEQ multiplex PCR reads, TCRdb lists one record per CDR3 protein. The table has about 200,000 distinct CDR3 sequences, more than 90% seen once. This clonotype appeared once. The sequence came from a human donor with multiple sclerosis. V and J are TRBV3-1 and TRBJ2-2; D gene unclear. The specimen sequenced was CD4+ T cells from PBMCs. The CDR3 reads CASSQVAGTGELFF. CDR3 DNA: TGTGCCAGCAGCCAAGTTGCAGGCACCGGGGAGCTGTTTTTT.